This TCR beta chain was sequenced for a study of cytomegalovirus exposure and HLA in healthy donors. In the PCR, 60 Vbeta and 13 Jbeta primers were used. Here immunoSEQ multiplex PCR was the method, and the copy in TCRdb shows in-frame clones only, minus some. The sample data list about 84,000 clones. As regards this clone: Its specificity is unknown.

This CDR3 spans 12 amino acids. The V gene's germline CDR1 is MGHDK and CDR2 SYGVNS. Deletions cut 3 bases from V and 6 bases from J, with 9 bases between. Study results and limitations: The investigators catalogued 150 to 200 TCR beta chains as cytomegalovirus-associated.

The chain is built from TRBV25-1 and TRBJ2-7; possible D gene TRBD1, 5 bases. The sequenced sample was PBMCs. The origin of this receptor is a man aged 45-65 years in good health and CMV-seronegative. This CDR3 reads CASSEVRAEQYF. The DNA of the CDR3 is TGTGCCAGCAGTGAGGTCAGGGCCGAGCAGTACTTC.